This paragraph reports one T cell receptor beta chain. The data originate from a study of blood T cell repertoires in COVID-19. Turning to the study itself: Italy, Spain and the United States were the sources of the convalescent and acute COVID-19 samples. T cells, B-cell-depleted T cells, or PBMCs provided the cDNA or gDNA that served as material.

This table comes from immunoSEQ multiplex PCR, and its TCRdb copy is limited to in-frame clones, with some not included. Altogether 300,000 or so clones are present, roughly 88% being singletons, with the ten largest covering roughly 2.9%. The origin of this receptor is a woman between 25 and 40 years old with COVID-19, enrolled during active disease. The sequenced sample consisted of peripheral blood.

Here the CDR3 reads CASSLWAGNTDTQYF. CDR3 nucleotides: TGTGCCAGCAGTTTATGGGCGGGAAACACAGATACGCAGTATTTT. The chain is built from TRBV27 and TRBJ2-3; D possibly corresponds to TRBD2 (6 bases). The CDR3 runs to 15 residues. V was clipped by 1 base and J by 2 bases, with 10 bases between them. Germline values: CDR1 MNHEY, CDR2 SMNVEV (reference sequence).